This TCR beta chain was captured by sequencing in a study of control samples from healthy donors and cancer patients (dated by TCRdb to the early 2020s). Worth noting for this clone: No cognate antigen has been identified for it. No base quality values were provided; no much bigger clone lies one nucleotide off.

CDR1 and CDR2 are read off the germline V gene as SGDLS and YYNGEE. The CDR3 runs 15 residues from the cysteine to the phenylalanine. Only the CDR3 DNA is retained, 45 bases long and in frame from the first base. V loses 4 bases at its end and J loses 8 bases; junction bases beyond the gene matches: 7. Library preparation was by the immunoSEQ multiplex PCR assay. The immuneACCESS repertoire file appears here via TCRdb, limited to in-frame rearrangements. These files lack a portion of the clones; in checked studies, under half of the deficit traces to unresolved V genes, and the cause of the others is not known. This sample holds 70,000 or so clones; roughly 89% were observed only once. 19% of the sample comes from the top ten.

This TCR was sampled from a man between 60 and 75 years old with lung cancer. The chain couples TRBV9 to TRBJ2-3, with 13 bases aligning to TRBD2. The sample was PBMCs. The DNA sequence is as follows: TGTGCCAGCAGCCCCACTAGCGGGGGGGCAAGTACGCAGTATTTT. Its translation is CASSPTSGGASTQYF.